A single sample gave rise to the 24 T cell receptor beta chains below, sequenced in a study of T cells in Graves' hyperthyroidism and ophthalmopathy (dated by TCRdb to the late 2010s). The library relied on multiplex PCR. Sequencing took place on an Illumina HiSeq 2000. The TCR beta CDR3 regions were amplified from RNA transcripts. The TCR CDR3 was subjected to a first round of RT-PCR using the HTBI primer set and the Qiagen OneStep RT-PCR kit. TCRdb reanalyzed the raw reads on its own, using fastp at Q25 for trimming and MiXCR for clone calling, and kept in-frame beta chains. All rows with the same CDR3 protein become a single entry with the most common DNA and genes. Here the sample has approximately 720,000 distinct CDR3 sequences; about 17% occur a single time. The top ten hold approximately 15% of the sample. Sequencing was carried out using blood. The receptor source for this set is a woman in her forties or fifties with Graves' hyperthyroidism that later progressed to Graves' ophthalmopathy.

This clonotype was seen many times. The CDR3 bases are TGTGCCAGTAGTATCCAGGGGGCGCGGGGAACTGAAGCTTTCTTT. Translation: CASSIQGARGTEAFF. J is TRBJ1-1 and V is TRBV19; 8 nucleotides match TRBD1. This CDR3 spans 15 amino acids. The V segment lost 3 bases and the J segment 5 bases; nucleotides outside the gene matches: 8. Germline lookup yields CDR1 LNHDA and CDR2 SQIVND (reference sequence).

On this clonotype itself: A read error may explain this, as a much larger clone is one base away. V and J are TRBV2 and TRBJ2-7, with 8 bases fitting TRBD1. The CDR3 runs 14 residues. Germline V gene data show CDR1 as SNHLY and CDR2 as FYNNEI. The CDR3 region has the DNA TGTGCCTGCAGGGGCCGGGACAGGACCTACGAGCAGTACTTC. This codes for CACRGRDRTYEQYF.

This clonotype was seen many times. V is TRBV20-1 and J is TRBJ1-1; TRBD1 might be the D (5 bases). Germline V gene lookup returns CDR1 DFQATT and CDR2 SNEGSKA (reference sequence). V was clipped by 7 bases and J by 4 bases, with 13 bases between them. The CDR3 has 12 residues. The CDR3 region is CSVRGLATEAFF. The DNA for the CDR3 is TGCAGTGTGAGGGGTCTGGCCACTGAAGCTTTCTTT.

The chain uses TRBV25-1 and TRBJ2-1; D could derive from TRBD1 or TRBD2 (5 bases each). In germline, CDR1 is MGHDK, CDR2 SYGVNS. The CDR3 is 16 residues long. The V end lost 3 bases, the J end lost 6 bases, and 18 bases lay between the germline ends. In DNA form, the CDR3 reads TGTGCCAGCAGTGAGCTTTCCGGGACCACCTCCAATGAGCAGTTCTTC. It encodes CASSELSGTTSNEQFF.

This clonotype has a handful of counts. A read error may be the cause here, since a much bigger clone is one base away. The chain joins TRBV12-3 or TRBV12-4 to TRBJ2-7; 9 nucleotides match TRBD1. The CDR3 consists of 15 residues. Trimming at V came to 4 bases and at J to 5 bases, leaving 9 bases not matched to a gene. This CDR3 is CASSSTGTGTHEQYF. The CDR3 DNA reads TGTGCCAGCAGTTCCACCGGGACAGGGACCCACGAGCAGTACTTC.

This clonotype was found once. This may be a read error: a much more frequent sequence differs by one nucleotide. The J gene is TRBJ1-4, the V gene TRBV20-1; a possible D gene is TRBD1 (5 bases). The germline gives CDR1 DFQATT, CDR2 SNEGSKA (reference sequence). The CDR3 has 15 residues. In nucleotides, the CDR3 is TGCAGTGCTAGAAGCGGGGCAGGACCGAATGAAAGACTGTTTTTT. Translating gives CSARSGAGPNERLFF.

The chain employs TRBV15 and TRBJ1-2; D is ambiguous. The CDR3 runs 13 residues. V lost 8 bases to trimming and J lost 3 bases, with 13 bases between them. Per germline, CDR1 LNHNV and CDR2 YYDKDF (reference sequence). The CDR3 coding sequence is TGTGCCACCTCCTGGGAGGAAGACTATGGCTACACCTTC. Translated, it gives CATSWEEDYGYTF. Looking up the rest from reference TRBV15 and TRBJ1-2 gives the full variable domain: DAMVIQNPRYQVTQFGKPVTLSCSQTLNHNVMYWYQQKSSQAPKLLFHYYDKDFNNEADTPDNFQSRRPNTSFCFLDIRSPGLGDTAMYLCATSWEEDYGYTFGSGTRLTVV.

This clonotype was detected many times. The chain employs TRBV7-3 and TRBJ2-1, with 7 positions matching TRBD1. V dropped 5 bases and J dropped 1; count of bases not matched to a gene: 5. CDR3 length: 15 amino acids. The germline V gene has CDR1 SGHTA and CDR2 FQGTGA. The CDR3, as DNA: TGTGCCAGCAGCCCAGAGGGGGCATCCTACAATGAGCAGTTCTTC. It codes for CASSPEGASYNEQFF.

The table lists this clonotype with many counts. The chain joins TRBV10-1 to TRBJ1-1; a possible D gene is TRBD1 (5 bases). Per germline, CDR1 WNHNN and CDR2 SYGVQD (reference sequence). The CDR3 consists of 14 residues. V lost 3 bases, J lost 4 bases, and 12 bases lay in between. CDR3 sequence reads: CASSDTAGSTEAFF. In DNA form, the CDR3 reads TGCGCCAGCAGTGATACTGCAGGGTCCACTGAAGCTTTCTTT.

This clonotype has a count of ten or more. The V call is TRBV20-1, the J call TRBJ1-2; TRBD1 agrees at 7 bases. The CDR3 contains 12 residues. The V gene's germline CDR1 is DFQATT and CDR2 SNEGSKA (reference sequence). The V and J ends lost 8 bases and 3 bases, in that order; junction bases with no gene match: 6. The CDR3 DNA reads as TGCAGTCCGAAGCAGGGGGACTATGGCTACACCTTC. This gives the protein CSPKQGDYGYTF.

This clonotype occurred many times. The chain couples TRBV7-6 to TRBJ1-4; TRBD1 might be the D (5 bases). Between the trimmed V and J ends, which lost 2 bases and 4 bases, there was a span of 8 bases. The CDR3 has 14 residues. The V gene's germline CDR1 is SGHVS and CDR2 FNYEAQ. The CDR3 loop reads CASSLRQGNEKLFF. Here the CDR3 DNA reads TGTGCCAGCAGCTTACGTCAGGGTAATGAAAAACTGTTTTTT.

Concerning this clonotype itself: Germline is not matched at one junction end, which may reflect a read error. J is TRBJ1-2 and V is TRBV13, with 8 bases identical to TRBD1. This CDR3 has 14 residues. In germline, CDR1 is PRHDT, CDR2 FYEKMQ (reference sequence). This chain's CDR3 is CTSSSTGVGYGYTF. Here the CDR3 DNA reads TGTACCAGCAGCTCGACAGGGGTGGGCTATGGCTACACCTTC.

This clonotype was picked up many times. The chain uses TRBV3-1 and TRBJ1-2; 10 bases are a match to TRBD1. The ends lost 5 bases at V and 2 bases at J; junction bases unmatched: 5. From germline, CDR1 is LGHDT and CDR2 YNNKEL (reference sequence). The CDR3 has 15 amino acids. CDR3 coding DNA: TGTGCCAGCAGCAACGGACAGGGGGGAAACTATGGCTACACCTTC. Residues: CASSNGQGGNYGYTF.

The gene calls are TRBV11-3 and TRBJ2-1; 7 positions match TRBD1. Germline lookup yields CDR1 SGHNT and CDR2 YENEEA. The V gene end was trimmed by 5 bases and the J gene end by 0 bases; junction bases not matched to a gene: 16. The CDR3 totals 19 residues. CDR3 sequence: CASSPTPRQGNFSYNEQFF. The CDR3 nucleotides read TGTGCCAGCAGCCCGACCCCGCGACAGGGCAACTTCTCCTACAATGAGCAGTTCTTC. The full variable domain, rest sourced from reference TRBV11-3 and TRBJ2-1, is EAGVVQSPRYKIIEKKQPVAFWCNPISGHNTLYWYLQNLGQGPELLIRYENEEAVDDSQLPKDRFSAERLKGVDSTLKIQPAELGDSAVYLCASSPTPRQGNFSYNEQFFGPGTRLTVL.

V and J are TRBV7-6 and TRBJ2-2; 13 bases map to TRBD2. The CDR3 length is 18 residues. The J segment lost 6 bases and the V segment lost 5 bases, leaving 12 bases of the junction unmatched. Germline V lookup: CDR1 SGHVS, CDR2 FNYEAQ. The CDR3 region has the DNA TGTGCCAGCAGCGTGACTAGCGGGGGGCCCGGTGGCGCCGGGGAGCTGTTTTTT. Protein product: CASSVTSGGPGGAGELFF. The full variable domain, completed using reference TRBV7-6 and TRBJ2-2, is GAGVSQSPRYKVTKRGQDVALRCDPISGHVSLYWYRQALGQGPEFLTYFNYEAQQDKSGLPNDRFSAERPEGSISTLTIQRTEQRDSAMYRCASSVTSGGPGGAGELFFGEGSRLTVL.

This clonotype turned up a few times. The gene calls are TRBV7-9 and TRBJ1-4; D perhaps matches TRBD1 (5 bases). Germline V gene data show CDR1 as SEHNR and CDR2 as FQNEAQ (reference sequence). The CDR3 covers 14 residues. V dropped 4 bases and J dropped 7 bases, with 13 bases sitting between them. The CDR3 bases are TGTGCCAGCAGCTCCCCGGGGGATGGTGAAAAACTGTTTTTT. The encoded protein is CASSSPGDGEKLFF.

This clonotype came up a few times. The CDR3 bases are TGTGCCAGCAGCTTAGAGGGGACAGGGTACCACGAGCAGTACTTC. Translating gives CASSLEGTGYHEQYF. V is TRBV7-2 and J is TRBJ2-7; TRBD1 matches 9 bases. V shed 1 base, J shed 5 bases, and the junction held 6 bases outside the gene matches. Germline V gene data show CDR1 as SGHTA and CDR2 as FQGNSA. The CDR3 loop spans 15 amino acids. The full variable domain, its missing parts supplied by reference TRBV7-2 and TRBJ2-7, is GAGVSQSPSNKVTEKGKDVELRCDPISGHTALYWYRQSLGQGLEFLIYFQGNSAPDKSGLPSDRFSAERTGGSVSTLTIQRTQQEDSAVYLCASSLEGTGYHEQYFGPGTRLTVT.

This clonotype has at least ten counts. The chain has TRBV7-8 and TRBJ2-7, with 13 bases aligning to TRBD2. V trimming: 2 bases; J trimming: 1 base; junction bases outside the gene matches: 5. The CDR3 consists of 17 residues. Germline V gene lookup returns CDR1 SGHVS and CDR2 FQNEAQ. CDR3 bases: TGTGCCAGCAGCTTATCAGGGACTAGCGGGGTATCCTACGAGCAGTACTTC. Amino acid sequence: CASSLSGTSGVSYEQYF.

This clonotype was found a few times. The J gene is TRBJ2-2, the V gene TRBV5-1; 9 bases agree with TRBD1. The CDR3 spans 17 residues. The germline CDR1 and CDR2 sequences are SGHRS and YFSETQ. V lost 3 bases to trimming and J lost 3 bases; unmatched junction nucleotides: 9. The CDR3 region is CASSWGQGVVDTGELFF. The CDR3 nucleotides are TGCGCCAGCAGCTGGGGACAGGGAGTGGTGGACACCGGGGAGCTGTTTTTT.

This clonotype was observed many times. The chain recombines TRBV6-1 with TRBJ1-1, with 10 positions matching TRBD1. Trimming cost V 5 bases and J 10 bases; bases outside gene matches: 4. The V gene's germline CDR1 is MNHNS and CDR2 SASEGT. This CDR3 has 12 amino acids. The CDR3 loop reads CASSLTGGPAFF. Here the CDR3 DNA reads TGTGCCAGCAGTTTGACAGGGGGCCCAGCTTTCTTT.

This clonotype was detected many times. The chain combines TRBV12-3 or TRBV12-4 with TRBJ2-5; 8 nucleotides agree with TRBD1. The CDR3 runs to 14 residues. Losses at the gene ends were 5 bases for V and 1 base for J; bases not matched to a gene: 3. As DNA, the CDR3 is TGTGCCAGCAGTGGACAGGGTGTCCAAGAGACCCAGTACTTC. Its protein is CASSGQGVQETQYF.

This clonotype showed up many times. This sequence joins TRBV20-1 and TRBJ2-1, with no clear D. The ends were cut back, 1 base at V and 5 bases at J, with 12 bases in the middle. Germline V gives CDR1 DFQATT, CDR2 SNEGSKA (reference sequence). The CDR3 consists of 14 residues. The CDR3 here is CSARGGATNNEQFF. In nucleotides, the CDR3 is TGCAGTGCTAGAGGAGGAGCGACCAACAATGAGCAGTTCTTC.

This clonotype was seen ten or more times. The chain joins TRBV5-1 to TRBJ1-1; D might be TRBD1 (6 bases). Germline V gene sequence: CDR1 SGHRS, CDR2 YFSETQ. Trimming left V 0 bases short and J 6 bases short, with 15 bases between. The CDR3 has 15 residues. CDR3: CASSLVLGGYAEAFF. The CDR3 DNA sequence: TGCGCCAGCAGCTTGGTTCTGGGGGGCTACGCTGAAGCTTTCTTT.

The chain combines TRBV10-1 with TRBJ1-2, with D possibly matching TRBD1 (6 bases). Germline V CDR1 and CDR2: WNHNN, SYGVQD (reference sequence). Trimming left V 2 bases short and J 3 bases short, with 7 bases between. The CDR3 extends over 13 amino acids. The DNA of the CDR3 is TGCGCCAGCAGTGAGAGGACAGACTATGGCTACACCTTC. Protein product: CASSERTDYGYTF.